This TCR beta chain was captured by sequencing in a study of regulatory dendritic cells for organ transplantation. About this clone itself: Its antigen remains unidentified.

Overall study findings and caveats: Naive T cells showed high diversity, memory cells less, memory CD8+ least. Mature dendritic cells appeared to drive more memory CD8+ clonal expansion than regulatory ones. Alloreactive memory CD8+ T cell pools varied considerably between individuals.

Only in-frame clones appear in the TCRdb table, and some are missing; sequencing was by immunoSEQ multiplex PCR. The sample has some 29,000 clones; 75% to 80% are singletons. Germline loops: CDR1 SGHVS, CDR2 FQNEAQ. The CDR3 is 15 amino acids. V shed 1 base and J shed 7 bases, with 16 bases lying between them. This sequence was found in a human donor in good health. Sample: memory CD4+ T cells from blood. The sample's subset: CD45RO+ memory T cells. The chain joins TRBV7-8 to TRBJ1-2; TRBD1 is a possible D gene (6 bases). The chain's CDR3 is CASSLGAGQGFGYTF. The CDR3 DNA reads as TGTGCCAGCAGCTTAGGGGCAGGGCAGGGGTTTGGCTACACCTTC.